This T cell receptor (beta chain) stems from a study of T cells in Graves' hyperthyroidism and ophthalmopathy. There were TCR beta CDR3 regions amplified from RNA transcripts. HTBI primers were used for first-round RT-PCR of the TCR CDR3. TCRdb itself ran the multiplex PCR reads through MiXCR, one entry per CDR3 protein. This sample has hundreds of thousands of distinct CDR3 sequences, with 18% found just once. The CDR3 contains 18 residues. The V and J ends lost 8 bases and 3 bases respectively, with 26 bases between them. Germline CDR1 and CDR2: SNHLY and FYNNEI. The sample consisted of blood. V and J are TRBV2 and TRBJ1-5, with D unclear. This clonotype was sampled from a woman in her forties or fifties with Graves' hyperthyroidism that later progressed to Graves' ophthalmopathy. CDR3 sequence reads: CASGSGGLRQNDNQPQHF. The CDR3 coding sequence is TGTGCCAGCGGTTCTGGTGGTCTGCGCCAGAACGACAATCAGCCCCAGCATTTT.